The 20 T cell receptor beta chains given below trace back to one sample, sequenced in a study of T cells in Graves' hyperthyroidism and ophthalmopathy. From RNA transcripts, TCR beta CDR3 regions were amplified. During a first-round RT-PCR of the TCR CDR3, the HTBI primer set was used. TCRdb reprocessed the multiplex PCR reads via MiXCR and lists one record per CDR3 protein. The sample records some 400,000 distinct CDR3 sequences, roughly 12% being singletons. Sequenced input: blood. Source of these receptors: a man between 25 and 39 years old with Graves' hyperthyroidism that later progressed to Graves' ophthalmopathy.

Ten or more counts support this clonotype. The chain carries TRBV3-1 and TRBJ2-1, with D perhaps matching TRBD1 or TRBD2 (6 bases each). This CDR3 is 14 amino acids long. V was cut by 4 bases and J by 4 bases, with 11 bases left in between. Germline lookup yields CDR1 LGHDT and CDR2 YNNKEL (reference sequence). The CDR3 coding sequence is TGTGCCAGCAGCCGGGGGGCAGGTTACAATGAGCAGTTCTTC. Its translation: CASSRGAGYNEQFF.

This clonotype turned up a few times. The genes are TRBV29-1 and TRBJ2-5; either TRBD1 or TRBD2 may supply D (5 bases each). Trimming removed 2 bases at V and 4 bases at J, with 23 bases between. Germline CDR1 and CDR2: SQVTM and ANQGSEA. The CDR3 is made up of 17 amino acids. CDR3 nucleotides: TGCAGCGTTGAATCCGTAATAGCAGGGAGTCTCCCAGAGACCCAGTACTTC. Amino acid sequence: CSVESVIAGSLPETQYF.

The rearrangement joins TRBV6-1 to TRBJ1-1; TRBD1 matches at 7 bases. Trimming removed 5 bases from V and 3 bases from J; junction bases left unmatched: 3. There are 13 residues in the CDR3. Germline V CDR1 and CDR2: MNHNS, SASEGT. CDR3 amino acids: CASSSGQHTEAFF. CDR3 nucleotide sequence: TGTGCCAGCAGTTCGGGACAGCACACTGAAGCTTTCTTT.

The table lists this clonotype with many counts. This sequence joins TRBV20-1 and TRBJ2-5, with D hard to call. V dropped 7 bases and J dropped 2 bases, with 11 bases sitting between them. The CDR3 has 12 residues. CDR1 is DFQATT, CDR2 SNEGSKA, per germline (reference sequence). The DNA of the CDR3 is TGCAGTGGGAGAGGTCGGCAAGAGACCCAGTACTTC. This gives the protein CSGRGRQETQYF.

This clonotype was picked up many times. The chain employs TRBV6-1 and TRBJ1-1; D ambiguous. Trimming stripped 7 bases from V and 3 bases from J, with 12 bases between. The V gene's germline CDR1 is MNHNS and CDR2 SASEGT. The length of the CDR3 is 13 residues. As DNA, the CDR3 is TGTGCCAGCAAGCGGGCTCCGGACACTGAAGCTTTCTTT. Its translation: CASKRAPDTEAFF.

V is TRBV5-1 and J is TRBJ2-3; 8 nucleotides agree with TRBD1. The CDR3 is 16 amino acids. Germline V gene data show CDR1 as SGHRS and CDR2 as YFSETQ. Trimming at V came to 2 bases and at J to 1 base, leaving 6 bases not matched to a gene. As DNA, the CDR3 is TGCGCCAGCAGCTTAATCGGGACAGGCCGCACAGATACGCAGTATTTT. Translation gives CASSLIGTGRTDTQYF. The entire variable domain, with the rest obtained from reference TRBV5-1 and TRBJ2-3, is as follows: KAGVTQTPRYLIKTRGQQVTLSCSPISGHRSVSWYQQTPGQGLQFLFEYFSETQRNKGNFPGRFSGRQFSNSRSEMNVSTLELGDSALYLCASSLIGTGRTDTQYFGPGTRLTVL.

This clonotype was recorded many times. J is TRBJ2-3 and V is TRBV29-1; D unclear. The CDR3 is 13 amino acids. Germline lookup yields CDR1 SQVTM and CDR2 ANQGSEA. Trimming took 4 bases from V and 4 from J, leaving 12 bases between them. The CDR3 DNA is TGCAGCGTTGCTTCGGTGATAGCAGATACGCAGTATTTT. Amino acids: CSVASVIADTQYF.

This clonotype was detected only a few times. V gene TRBV12-5 combines with J gene TRBJ2-5; D is unresolved. This CDR3 contains 10 residues. Trimming left V 5 bases short and J 5 bases short, with 3 bases between. Germline V gene lookup returns CDR1 LGHNT and CDR2 FRNRAP. The CDR3 loop is CASGTETQYF. CDR3 sequence (DNA): TGTGCTAGTGGTACGGAGACCCAGTACTTC.

Ten or more counts support this clonotype. The chain carries TRBV27 and TRBJ2-3; 10 bases agree with TRBD1. The J segment lost 1 base and the V segment lost 6 bases, leaving 4 bases of the junction unmatched. Germline CDR1 is MNHEY and CDR2 is SMNVEV (reference sequence). The CDR3 runs to 15 residues. The CDR3 is CASSPGQGGTDTQYF. The CDR3 DNA reads TGTGCCAGCAGCCCCGGACAGGGGGGCACAGATACGCAGTATTTT.

This clonotype was observed many times. V usage is TRBV11-2 and J usage is TRBJ2-7; D remains unclear. The germline V gene encodes CDR1 SGHAT and CDR2 FQNNGV. The V end was cut by 5 bases, the J end by 4 bases, with 9 bases between. This CDR3 contains 12 residues. CDR3 sequence reads: CASSLRRYEQYF. The CDR3, as DNA: TGTGCCAGCAGCCTAAGGCGATACGAGCAGTACTTC.

Concerning this clonotype itself: This sequence may be a read error, since a much larger clone differs from it by one base. V usage is TRBV2 and J usage is TRBJ1-5; D gene uncertain. This CDR3 comprises 15 residues. From germline, CDR1 is SNHLY and CDR2 FYNNEI. Here the CDR3 DNA reads TGTGCCAGCAGTGAATCTACAGTCAGCAATCGGCCCCAGCATTTT. This sequence encodes CASSESTVSNRPQHF.

The CDR3 DNA sequence: TGCGCCAGCAGCCACTACTGGGGTGGCAACACTGAAGCTTTCTTT. Encoded protein: CASSHYWGGNTEAFF. The rearrangement uses TRBV4-1 and TRBJ1-1; D gene uncertain. Germline-derived CDR1 and CDR2 are MGHRA and YSYEKL. CDR3 length equals 15 residues. Trimming removed 3 bases at V and 2 bases at J, with 13 bases between.

This clonotype was picked up a small number of times. This chain uses TRBV28 with TRBJ2-7; TRBD2 agrees at 8 bases. Looked up from germline, CDR1 is MDHEN and CDR2 is SYDVKM. This CDR3 has 15 residues. The junction had 12 bases not matched to a gene; V was cut back by 7 bases and J by 4 bases. CDR3 in amino acids: CASTAPGTGGYEQYF. CDR3 DNA: TGTGCCAGCACCGCCCCCGGGACGGGGGGGTACGAGCAGTACTTC.

This clonotype has at least ten counts. One end of the junction is discordant with germline, which a read error may explain. The V call is TRBV7-7, the J call TRBJ2-1, with D perhaps being TRBD1 or TRBD2 (7 bases each). CDR1 is SSHAT, CDR2 FNYEAQ, per germline (reference sequence). The CDR3 extends over 16 amino acids. CDR3 coding DNA: TGTGCTAGCAGCCCTGGGGGGGGACAGATCTACAATGAGCAGTTCTTC. This encodes CASSPGGGQIYNEQFF.

Turning to this clonotype: A much more abundant neighbour one base away suggests this may be a read error. V and J are TRBV11-2 and TRBJ2-1, with a weak D call TRBD1 (5 bases). This CDR3 is built from 15 residues. The germline V gene encodes CDR1 SGHAT and CDR2 FQNNGV. CDR3 nucleotides: TGTGCCTGCAGCTTAGGGATCCATCCAGGGAATGAGCAGTTCTTC. Residues: CACSLGIHPGNEQFF.

This clonotype came up many times. The CDR3 DNA reads as TGCGCCAGCAGCTGGGGGGCAACTGCCTACGAGCAGTACTTC. Its protein is CASSWGATAYEQYF. The V call is TRBV5-1, the J call TRBJ2-7, with D tentatively TRBD1 or TRBD2 (6 bases each). This CDR3 is built from 14 residues. Germline values: CDR1 SGHRS, CDR2 YFSETQ. Between the trimmed V and J ends, which lost 3 bases and 2 bases, there was a span of 12 bases. The variable domain in full, completed from reference TRBV5-1 and TRBJ2-7, reads KAGVTQTPRYLIKTRGQQVTLSCSPISGHRSVSWYQQTPGQGLQFLFEYFSETQRNKGNFPGRFSGRQFSNSRSEMNVSTLELGDSALYLCASSWGATAYEQYFGPGTRLTVT.

The chain joins TRBV19 to TRBJ1-5, with D hard to call. The CDR3 contains 15 residues. The V end was cut by 3 bases, the J end by 5 bases, with 14 bases between. Germline V gives CDR1 LNHDA, CDR2 SQIVND (reference sequence). CDR3 coding DNA: TGTGCCAGTAGTATCTTAGCCCCAAGGGATCAGCCCCAGCATTTT. Encoded protein: CASSILAPRDQPQHF. Full variable domain (missing parts from reference TRBV19 and TRBJ1-5): DGGITQSPKYLFRKEGQNVTLSCEQNLNHDAMYWYRQDPGQGLRLIYYSQIVNDFQKGDIAEGYSVSREKKESFPLTVTSAQKNPTAFYLCASSILAPRDQPQHFGDGTRLSIL.

The J gene is TRBJ1-1, the V gene TRBV19; D is uncertain. V gave up 6 bases and J gave up 0 bases, with 11 bases separating them. Germline V gene sequence: CDR1 LNHDA, CDR2 SQIVND (reference sequence). CDR3 size: 14 residues. The CDR3 spells CASRKLGMNTEAFF. Here the CDR3 DNA reads TGTGCCAGTAGAAAGTTAGGAATGAACACTGAAGCTTTCTTT.

Comment on this clonotype: A much larger clone lies one base from this, so it may be a read error. This chain joins TRBV12-3 or TRBV12-4 and TRBJ1-1; possibly TRBD1 for D (6 bases). CDR3 length equals 13 residues. V lost 7 bases and J 8 bases, leaving 17 bases between the germline ends. The DNA of the CDR3 is TGTGCCAGCAATCCCGGGGGGGCCCTGGAAGCTTTCTTT. Amino acids: CASNPGGALEAFF.

The chain uses TRBV5-5 and TRBJ2-3, with TRBD2 matching 7 bases. The CDR3 consists of 16 residues. Germline lookup yields CDR1 SGHKS and CDR2 YYEKEE (reference sequence). The trim removed 3 bases at V and 2 bases at J, leaving 9 bases unmatched. DNA of the CDR3: TGTGCCAGCAGCTCCGGAGGTAGCGGGTCCACAGATACGCAGTATTTT. As protein: CASSSGGSGSTDTQYF.